This T cell receptor beta chain is from a study of cytotoxic CD8 clonotypes in ibrutinib-treated CLL. Assay used: immunoSEQ multiplex PCR; TCRdb lists only in-frame clones, some missing. The sample lists 250,000 to 350,000 clones, more than 70% seen once, with around 5.1% in the top ten. The CDR3 spans 15 residues. Germline loops: CDR1 MGHRA, CDR2 YSYEKL. V lost 1 base and J lost 3, with 13 bases in between. The V and J genes are TRBV4-1 and TRBJ2-7; D is unclear. This TCR was sampled from a human donor with chronic lymphocytic leukemia. The sequencing used PBMCs, collected at disease progression, from a patient treated with ibrutinib. Written as DNA, the CDR3 is TGCGCCAGCAGCCAAGTGAACCATCCGGACTACGAGCAGTACTTC. This translates into CASSQVNHPDYEQYF.